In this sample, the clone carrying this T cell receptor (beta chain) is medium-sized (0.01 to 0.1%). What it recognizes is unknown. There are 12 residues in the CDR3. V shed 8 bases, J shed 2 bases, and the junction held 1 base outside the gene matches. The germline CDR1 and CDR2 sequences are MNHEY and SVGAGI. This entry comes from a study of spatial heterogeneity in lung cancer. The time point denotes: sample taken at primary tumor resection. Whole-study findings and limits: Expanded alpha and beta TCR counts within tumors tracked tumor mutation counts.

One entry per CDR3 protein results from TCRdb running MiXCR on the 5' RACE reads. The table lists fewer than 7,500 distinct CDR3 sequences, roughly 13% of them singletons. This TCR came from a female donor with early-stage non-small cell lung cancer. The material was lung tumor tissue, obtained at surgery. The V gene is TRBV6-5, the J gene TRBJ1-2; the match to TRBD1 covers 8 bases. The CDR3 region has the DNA TGTGCCAGCCGACAGGGGAACTATGGCTACACCTTC. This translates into CASRQGNYGYTF.